The rows below give T cell receptor beta chains drawn from one sample of a study of T-cell memory formation after mild COVID-19. Each CDR3 protein gets one entry after TCRdb re-called the 5' RACE reads with MiXCR. The sample carries some 150,000 distinct CDR3 sequences, roughly 6.3% recorded once. Sequenced input: PBMCs or a T cell subset sorted from them (not recorded which). The source of these receptors is an adult woman who had mild COVID-19 (a few samples of this study predate the infection). Cell type and time point are not known. Both conserved end residues are part of each CDR3. The D gene is left open where the match is weak. Size is omitted from some rows. Given values are once, few, many or a class for expanded clones.

>TRBV7-9|TRBJ1-2|many|TRBD1
CASSIQGANGYTF
TGTGCCAGCAGCATACAGGGGGCGAATGGCTACACCTTC
>TRBV7-2|TRBJ1-5|-|-
CASSLAGRAQHF
TGTGCCAGCAGCTTAGCAGGGCGGGCCCAGCATTTT
>TRBV4-2|TRBJ2-2|-|-
CASSQDRTAGELFF
TGTGCCAGCAGCCAAGATAGGACAGCCGGGGAGCTGTTTTTT
>TRBV30|TRBJ1-4|-|-
CAWSVGHTSLPTNEKLFF
TGTGCCTGGAGTGTCGGACATACCTCCCTTCCAACTAATGAAAAACTGTTTTTT
>TRBV19|TRBJ1-2|-|-
CASSRNGGDGYTF
TGTGCCAGTAGTCGGAATGGGGGTGATGGCTACACCTTC
>TRBV27|TRBJ1-2|many|TRBD1
CASSLGTGGYGYTF
TGTGCCAGCAGTTTAGGGACAGGGGGCTATGGCTACACCTTC
>TRBV12-3/TRBV12-4|TRBJ1-5|-|-
CASSAGMSNQPQHF
TGTGCCAGCAGTGCAGGGATGAGCAATCAGCCCCAGCATTTT
>TRBV5-1|TRBJ1-1|many|TRBD1
CASANSHRGGTEAFF
TGCGCCAGCGCCAATTCCCACAGGGGTGGAACTGAAGCTTTCTTT
>TRBV5-1|TRBJ2-6|many|-
CASSLDGRDSGANVLTF
TGCGCCAGCAGCTTGGATGGCAGAGACTCTGGGGCCAACGTCCTGACTTTC
>TRBV12-3/TRBV12-4|TRBJ2-1|many|-
CASSLGVDEQFF
TGTGCCAGCAGTTTAGGGGTCGATGAGCAGTTCTTC
>TRBV19|TRBJ1-2|many|-
CASSIQGVGGYTF
TGTGCCAGTAGTATACAGGGAGTGGGCGGCTACACCTTC
>TRBV9|TRBJ1-2|few|-
CASSAQVGDGYTF
TGTGCCAGCAGCGCTCAGGTCGGGGATGGCTACACCTTC
>TRBV12-3/TRBV12-4|TRBJ2-5|-|-
CASRPDRPVTQYF
TGTGCCAGCAGACCGGACAGACCGGTGACCCAGTACTTC
>TRBV7-9|TRBJ2-3|many|-
CASSTRTGRADTQYF
TGTGCCAGCAGCACACGGACAGGGAGGGCAGATACGCAGTATTTT
>TRBV15|TRBJ2-1|many|-
CATSRDMAFGDEQFF
TGTGCCACCAGCAGAGATATGGCCTTTGGCGATGAGCAGTTCTTC
>TRBV12-3/TRBV12-4|TRBJ2-1|few|-
CASSLLPSQPYNEQFF
TGTGCCAGCAGTTTGTTGCCCTCCCAGCCCTACAATGAGCAGTTCTTC
>TRBV4-1|TRBJ1-1|many|TRBD1
CASSAGQGGTEAFF
TGCGCCAGCAGCGCGGGACAGGGGGGCACTGAAGCTTTCTTT
>TRBV5-4|TRBJ1-1|few|-
CASSLWANTEAFF
TGTGCCAGCAGCTTGTGGGCGAACACTGAAGCTTTCTTT
>TRBV12-3/TRBV12-4|TRBJ2-7|many|-
CASSLGNTPSYEQYF
TGTGCCAGCAGCCTAGGGAATACACCCTCCTACGAGCAGTACTTC
>TRBV5-6|TRBJ2-3|many|-
CASSLGGNTQYF
TGTGCCAGCAGCTTGGGTGGGAATACGCAGTATTTT
>TRBV12-3/TRBV12-4|TRBJ1-1|few|-
CASSLVRTYRESRGTEAFF
TGTGCCAGCAGTTTAGTCCGTACTTACAGGGAGAGTCGGGGCACTGAAGCTTTCTTT
>TRBV7-2|TRBJ1-1|few|-
CASSRASWNTEAFF
TGTGCCAGCAGCCGAGCGTCTTGGAACACTGAAGCTTTCTTT
>TRBV6-2/TRBV6-3|TRBJ1-2|-|TRBD1
CASSYSTGAHYGYTF
TGTGCCAGCAGTTACTCGACAGGGGCACACTATGGCTACACCTTC
>TRBV2|TRBJ2-2|few|-
CASKQEAGWTGELFF
TGTGCCAGCAAACAGGAAGCCGGTTGGACCGGGGAGCTGTTTTTT
>TRBV7-8|TRBJ2-4|-|-
CASSLGQGLGAKNIQYF
TGTGCCAGCAGCTTAGGCCAGGGTCTTGGGGCCAAAAACATTCAGTACTTC
>TRBV5-4|TRBJ2-1|-|-
CASSLDFGPGVNEQFF
TGTGCCAGCAGCTTGGATTTTGGGCCGGGAGTTAATGAGCAGTTCTTC
>TRBV30|TRBJ1-4|many|TRBD1
CAWSPGTGYEKLFF
TGTGCCTGGAGTCCCGGGACAGGGTATGAAAAACTGTTTTTT
>TRBV5-5|TRBJ2-1|many|TRBD2
CASSLLGGDSSYNEQFF
TGTGCCAGCAGCTTGTTGGGAGGGGACTCCTCCTACAATGAGCAGTTCTTC
>TRBV7-2|TRBJ2-2|few|TRBD2
CASSPDGGAAGELFF
TGTGCCAGCAGCCCAGACGGGGGGGCAGCCGGGGAGCTGTTTTTT
>TRBV5-1|TRBJ1-2|-|TRBD1
CASSPGQGVGYTF
TGCGCCAGCAGCCCGGGACAGGGGGTTGGCTACACCTTC